This T cell receptor (beta chain) originates from a study of early T cells in non-severe SARS-CoV-2 infection. TCRdb re-analysed the 5' RACE reads in MiXCR, keeping a single row per CDR3 protein. Among 25,000 to 35,000 distinct CDR3 sequences, more than 4% were seen once, and the ten largest hold over 2.5%. By frequency in the sample, this clonotype is medium-sized. After removal of 0 bases from V and 7 bases from J, the junction contained 3 bases not matched to a gene. Germline CDR1 MNHEY, CDR2 SVGAGI. This CDR3 is built from 15 residues. The sample comprised whole blood. The clonotype comes from an adult who was a healthcare worker with PCR-confirmed SARS-CoV-2 infection or an uninfected control (not recorded which). The chain recombines TRBV6-5 with TRBJ2-2; TRBD2 matches 9 bases. The CDR3 DNA sequence: TGTGCCAGCAGTTACTCGATTAGCGGGAGCGGGGAGCTGTTTTTT. This translates into CASSYSISGSGELFF.